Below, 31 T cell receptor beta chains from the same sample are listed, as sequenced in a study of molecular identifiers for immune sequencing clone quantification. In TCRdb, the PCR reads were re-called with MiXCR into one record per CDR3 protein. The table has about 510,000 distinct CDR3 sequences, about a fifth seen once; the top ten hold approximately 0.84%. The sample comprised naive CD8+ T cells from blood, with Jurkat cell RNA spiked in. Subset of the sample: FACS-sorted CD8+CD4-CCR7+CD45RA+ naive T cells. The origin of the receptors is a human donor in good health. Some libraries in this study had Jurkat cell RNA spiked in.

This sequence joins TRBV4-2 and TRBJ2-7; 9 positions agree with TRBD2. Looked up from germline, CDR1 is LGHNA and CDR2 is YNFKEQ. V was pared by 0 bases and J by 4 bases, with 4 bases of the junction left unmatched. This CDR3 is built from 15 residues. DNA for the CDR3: TGTGCCAGCAGCCAAGAGAGCGGGGGGCTTTACGAGCAGTACTTC. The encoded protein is CASSQESGGLYEQYF.

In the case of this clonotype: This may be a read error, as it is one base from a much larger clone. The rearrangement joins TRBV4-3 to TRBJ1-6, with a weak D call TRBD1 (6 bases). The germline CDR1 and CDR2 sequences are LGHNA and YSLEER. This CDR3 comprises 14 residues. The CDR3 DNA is TGCGCCAGCAACCAAGAGGGGGGGCTTTCACCCCTCCACTTT. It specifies CASNQEGGLSPLHF.

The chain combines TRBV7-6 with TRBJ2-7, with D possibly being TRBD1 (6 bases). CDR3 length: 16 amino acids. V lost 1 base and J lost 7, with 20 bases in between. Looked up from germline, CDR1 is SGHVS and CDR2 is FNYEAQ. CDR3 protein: CASSLGTGSATGEQYF. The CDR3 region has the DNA TGTGCCAGCAGCTTAGGCACAGGGTCGGCTACGGGGGAGCAGTACTTC.

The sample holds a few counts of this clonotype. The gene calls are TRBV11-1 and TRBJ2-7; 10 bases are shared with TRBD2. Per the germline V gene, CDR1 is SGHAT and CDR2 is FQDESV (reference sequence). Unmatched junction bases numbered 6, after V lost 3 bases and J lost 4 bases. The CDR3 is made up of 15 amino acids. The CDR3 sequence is CASSLKSSGRYEQYF. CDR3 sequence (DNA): TGTGCCAGCAGCTTGAAGTCTAGCGGGAGATACGAGCAGTACTTC.

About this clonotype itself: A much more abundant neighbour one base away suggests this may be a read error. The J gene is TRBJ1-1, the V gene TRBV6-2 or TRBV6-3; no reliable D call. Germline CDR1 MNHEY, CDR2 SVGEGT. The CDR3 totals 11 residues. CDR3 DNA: TGTGCCAGCGGTTACGTCGAAGTGGCTTTCTTT. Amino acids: CASGYVEVAFF.

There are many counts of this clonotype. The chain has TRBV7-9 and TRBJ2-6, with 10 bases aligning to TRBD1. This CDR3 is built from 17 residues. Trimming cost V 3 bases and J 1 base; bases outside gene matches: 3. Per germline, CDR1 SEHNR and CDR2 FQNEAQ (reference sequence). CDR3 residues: CASSFPGQGSGANVLTF. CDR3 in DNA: TGTGCCAGCAGCTTTCCGGGACAGGGGTCTGGGGCCAACGTCCTGACTTTC.

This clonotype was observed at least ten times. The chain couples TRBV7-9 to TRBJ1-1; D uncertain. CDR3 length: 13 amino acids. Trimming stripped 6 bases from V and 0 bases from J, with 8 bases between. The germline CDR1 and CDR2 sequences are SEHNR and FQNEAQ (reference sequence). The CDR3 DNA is TGTGCCAGCAGTCGGGCCCTGAACACTGAAGCTTTCTTT. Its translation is CASSRALNTEAFF.

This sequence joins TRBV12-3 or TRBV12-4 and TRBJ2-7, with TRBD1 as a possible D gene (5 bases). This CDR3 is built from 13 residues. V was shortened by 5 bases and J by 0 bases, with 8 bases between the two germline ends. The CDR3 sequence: CASSTGHSYEQYF. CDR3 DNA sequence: TGTGCCAGCAGTACCGGACACTCCTACGAGCAGTACTTC.

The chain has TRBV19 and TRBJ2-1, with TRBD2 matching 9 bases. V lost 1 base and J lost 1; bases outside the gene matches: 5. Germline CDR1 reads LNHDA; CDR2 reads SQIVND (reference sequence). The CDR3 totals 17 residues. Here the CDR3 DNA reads TGTGCCAGTAGTATAGTCGTCCTAGCGGGATCCTACAATGAGCAGTTCTTC. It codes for CASSIVVLAGSYNEQFF.

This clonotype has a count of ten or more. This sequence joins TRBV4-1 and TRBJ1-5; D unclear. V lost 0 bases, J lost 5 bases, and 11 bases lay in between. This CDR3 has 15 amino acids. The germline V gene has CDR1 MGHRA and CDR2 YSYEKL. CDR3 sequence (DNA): TGCGCCAGCAGCCAAGATCATACCCCCTATCAGCCCCAGCATTTT. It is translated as CASSQDHTPYQPQHF.

CDR3 protein: CASSPPRVKTGTYEQYF. The CDR3 DNA reads as TGTGCCAGCAGTCCGCCCAGGGTGAAGACGGGAACCTACGAGCAGTACTTC. This chain connects TRBV28 to TRBJ2-7; perhaps D is TRBD1 or TRBD2 (5 bases each). V was shortened by 5 bases and J by 2 bases, with 22 bases between the two germline ends. The germline CDR1 and CDR2 sequences are MDHEN and SYDVKM. The CDR3 extends over 17 amino acids.

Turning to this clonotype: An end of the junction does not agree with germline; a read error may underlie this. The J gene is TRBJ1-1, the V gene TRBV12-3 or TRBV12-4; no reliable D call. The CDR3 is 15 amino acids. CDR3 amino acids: CASGLSSGFGTEAFF. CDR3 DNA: TGTGCCAGCGGTTTATCGTCGGGCTTCGGCACTGAAGCTTTCTTT.

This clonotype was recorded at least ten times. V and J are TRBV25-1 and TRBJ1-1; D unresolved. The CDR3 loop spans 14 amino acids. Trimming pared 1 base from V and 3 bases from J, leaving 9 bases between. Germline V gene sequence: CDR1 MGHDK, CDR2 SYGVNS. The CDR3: CASSEFRADTEAFF. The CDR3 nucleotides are TGTGCCAGCAGTGAATTTAGGGCAGACACTGAAGCTTTCTTT.

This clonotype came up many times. The CDR3 DNA follows: TGTGCCAGCAGGGATGGAGGGTTCGGGGGGCGAGAGACCCAGTACTTC. Translation gives CASRDGGFGGRETQYF. The V gene is TRBV2, the J gene TRBJ2-5; maybe TRBD2 (7 bases). V was pared by 6 bases and J by 4 bases, with 21 bases between. CDR1 and CDR2 from the germline V gene are SNHLY and FYNNEI. The length of the CDR3 is 16 residues.

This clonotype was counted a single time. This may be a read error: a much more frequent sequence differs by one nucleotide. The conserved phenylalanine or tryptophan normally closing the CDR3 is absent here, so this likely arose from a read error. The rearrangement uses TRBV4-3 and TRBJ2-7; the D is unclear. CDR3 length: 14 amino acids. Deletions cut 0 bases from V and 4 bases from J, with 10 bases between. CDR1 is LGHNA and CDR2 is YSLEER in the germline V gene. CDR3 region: CASSQDVSYYEQYS. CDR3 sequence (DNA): TGCGCCAGCAGCCAAGATGTCAGCTATTACGAGCAGTACTCC.

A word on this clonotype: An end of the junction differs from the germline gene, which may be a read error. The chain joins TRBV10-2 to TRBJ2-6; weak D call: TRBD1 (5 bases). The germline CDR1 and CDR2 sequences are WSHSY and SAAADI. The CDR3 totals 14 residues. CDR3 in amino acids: CASSGGAGAHVLTF. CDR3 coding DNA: TGCGCCAGCAGTGGTGGGGCTGGGGCCCACGTCCTGACTTTC.

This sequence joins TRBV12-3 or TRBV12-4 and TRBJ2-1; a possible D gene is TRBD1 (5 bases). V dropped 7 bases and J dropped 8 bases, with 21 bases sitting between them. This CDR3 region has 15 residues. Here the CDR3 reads CASTMTASPFDEQFF. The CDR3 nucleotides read TGTGCCAGCACCATGACAGCTTCTCCATTTGATGAGCAGTTCTTC.

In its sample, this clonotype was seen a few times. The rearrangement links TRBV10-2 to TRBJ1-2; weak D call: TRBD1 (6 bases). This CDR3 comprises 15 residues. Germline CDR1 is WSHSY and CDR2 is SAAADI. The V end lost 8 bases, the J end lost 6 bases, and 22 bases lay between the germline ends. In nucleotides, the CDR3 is TGCGCCAGCGGGGGCCAGGGCCTCCTTTTGGATGGCTACACCTTC. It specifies CASGGQGLLLDGYTF.

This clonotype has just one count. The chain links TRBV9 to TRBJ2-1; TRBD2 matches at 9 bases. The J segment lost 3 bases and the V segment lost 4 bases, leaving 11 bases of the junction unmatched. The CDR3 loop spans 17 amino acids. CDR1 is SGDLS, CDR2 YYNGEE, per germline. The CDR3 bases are TGTGCCAGCAGCACCGCACCTAGCGGGGTACTCTACAATGAGCAGTTCTTC. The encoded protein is CASSTAPSGVLYNEQFF.

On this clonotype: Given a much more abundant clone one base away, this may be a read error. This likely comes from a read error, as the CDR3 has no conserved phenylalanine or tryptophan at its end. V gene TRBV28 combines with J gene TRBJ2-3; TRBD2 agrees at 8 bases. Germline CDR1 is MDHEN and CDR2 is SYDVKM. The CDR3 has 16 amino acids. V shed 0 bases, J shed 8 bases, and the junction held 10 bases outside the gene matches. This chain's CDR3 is CASSLWSEGLEVTQYS. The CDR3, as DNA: TGTGCCAGCAGTTTATGGTCGGAGGGACTAGAGGTTACGCAGTATTCT.

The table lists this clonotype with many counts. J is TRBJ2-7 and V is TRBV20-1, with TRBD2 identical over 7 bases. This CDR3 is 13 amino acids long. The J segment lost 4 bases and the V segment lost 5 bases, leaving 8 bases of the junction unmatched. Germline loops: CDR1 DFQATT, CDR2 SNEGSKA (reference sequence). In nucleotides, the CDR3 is TGCAGTGCTGTGCCCAGCGGGAAGTACGAGCAGTACTTC. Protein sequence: CSAVPSGKYEQYF.

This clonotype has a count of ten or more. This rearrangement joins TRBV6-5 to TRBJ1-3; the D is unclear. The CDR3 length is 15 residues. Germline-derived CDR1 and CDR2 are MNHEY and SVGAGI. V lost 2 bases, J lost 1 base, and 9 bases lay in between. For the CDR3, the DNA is TGTGCCAGCAGTTACCGCGGAGGTTCTGGAAACACCATATATTTT. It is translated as CASSYRGGSGNTIYF.

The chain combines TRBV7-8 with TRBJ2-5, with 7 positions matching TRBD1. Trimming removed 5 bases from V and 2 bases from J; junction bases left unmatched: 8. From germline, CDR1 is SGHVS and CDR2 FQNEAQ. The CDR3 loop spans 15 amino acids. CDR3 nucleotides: TGTGCCAGCAGCCTAGGGTTGGGACAGCAAGAGACCCAGTACTTC. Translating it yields CASSLGLGQQETQYF.

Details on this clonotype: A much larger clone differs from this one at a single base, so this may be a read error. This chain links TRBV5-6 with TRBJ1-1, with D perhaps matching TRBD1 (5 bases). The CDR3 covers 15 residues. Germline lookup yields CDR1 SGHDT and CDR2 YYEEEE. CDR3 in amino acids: CASSLAAAGITEALF. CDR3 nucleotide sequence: TGTGCCAGCAGCTTGGCCGCAGCAGGGATCACTGAAGCTTTATTT.

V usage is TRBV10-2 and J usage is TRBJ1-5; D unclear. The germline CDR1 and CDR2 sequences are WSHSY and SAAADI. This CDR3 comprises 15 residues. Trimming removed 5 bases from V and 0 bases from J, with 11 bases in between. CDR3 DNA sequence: TGCGCCAGCAGTACGATGGCAGCTAGCAATCAGCCCCAGCATTTT. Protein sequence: CASSTMAASNQPQHF.

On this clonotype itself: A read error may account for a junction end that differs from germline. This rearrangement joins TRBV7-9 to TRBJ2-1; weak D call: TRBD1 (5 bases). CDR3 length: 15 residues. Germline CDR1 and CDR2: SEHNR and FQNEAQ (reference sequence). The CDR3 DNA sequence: TGTGCCAGCCGCTTAGTGGCAGGGATTTTGGATGAGCAGTTCTTC. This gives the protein CASRLVAGILDEQFF.

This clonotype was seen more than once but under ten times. The CDR3 DNA follows: TGTGCCAGCAGTTCGGGAGAACCGGGACAGGGTTCCTACGAGCAGTACTTC. It yields the protein CASSSGEPGQGSYEQYF. The chain carries TRBV12-3 or TRBV12-4 and TRBJ2-7; 9 nucleotides align to TRBD1. The trim removed 4 bases at V and 1 base at J, leaving 11 bases unmatched. The CDR3 spans 17 residues.

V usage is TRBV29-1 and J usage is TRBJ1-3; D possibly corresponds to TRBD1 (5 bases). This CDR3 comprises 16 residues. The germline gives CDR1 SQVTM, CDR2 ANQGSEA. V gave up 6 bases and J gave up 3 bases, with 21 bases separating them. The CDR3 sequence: CSVPGHDREIGNTIYF. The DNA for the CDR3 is TGCAGCGTACCCGGACACGATCGGGAAATTGGAAACACCATATATTTT.

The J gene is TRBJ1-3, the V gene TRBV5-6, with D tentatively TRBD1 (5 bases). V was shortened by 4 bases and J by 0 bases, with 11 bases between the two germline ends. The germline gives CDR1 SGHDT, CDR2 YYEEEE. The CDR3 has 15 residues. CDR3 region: CASSPGGFSGNTIYF. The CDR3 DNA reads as TGTGCCAGCAGCCCGGGGGGTTTCTCTGGAAACACCATATATTTT. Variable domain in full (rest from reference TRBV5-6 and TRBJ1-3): DAGVTQSPTHLIKTRGQQVTLRCSPKSGHDTVSWYQQALGQGPQFIFQYYEEEERQRGNFPDRFSGHQFPNYSSELNVNALLLGDSALYLCASSPGGFSGNTIYFGEGSWLTVV.

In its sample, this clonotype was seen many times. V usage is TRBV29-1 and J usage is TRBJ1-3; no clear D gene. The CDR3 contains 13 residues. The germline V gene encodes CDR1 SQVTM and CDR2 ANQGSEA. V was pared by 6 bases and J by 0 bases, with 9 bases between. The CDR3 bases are TGCAGCGTCCCAGCCTACTCTGGAAACACCATATATTTT. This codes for CSVPAYSGNTIYF.

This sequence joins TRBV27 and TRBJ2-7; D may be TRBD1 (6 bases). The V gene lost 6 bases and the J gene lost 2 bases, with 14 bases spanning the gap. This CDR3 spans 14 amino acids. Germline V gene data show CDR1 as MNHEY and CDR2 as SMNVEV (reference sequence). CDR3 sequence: CASRYQGTPYEQYF. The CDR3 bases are TGTGCCAGCAGATATCAGGGGACCCCCTACGAGCAGTACTTC.